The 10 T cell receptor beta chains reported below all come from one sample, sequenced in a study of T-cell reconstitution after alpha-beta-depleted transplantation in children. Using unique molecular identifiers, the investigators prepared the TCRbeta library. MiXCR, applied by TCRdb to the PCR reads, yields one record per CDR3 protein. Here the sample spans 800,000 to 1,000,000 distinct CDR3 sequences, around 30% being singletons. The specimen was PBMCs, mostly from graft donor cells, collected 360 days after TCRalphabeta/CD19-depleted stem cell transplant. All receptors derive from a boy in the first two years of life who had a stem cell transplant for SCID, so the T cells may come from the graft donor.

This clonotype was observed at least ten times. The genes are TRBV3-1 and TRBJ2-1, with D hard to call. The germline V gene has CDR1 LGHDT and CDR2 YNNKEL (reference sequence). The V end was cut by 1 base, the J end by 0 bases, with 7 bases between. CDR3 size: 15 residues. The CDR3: CASSQGATSYNEQFF. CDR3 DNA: TGTGCCAGCAGCCAAGGGGCTACCTCCTACAATGAGCAGTTCTTC.

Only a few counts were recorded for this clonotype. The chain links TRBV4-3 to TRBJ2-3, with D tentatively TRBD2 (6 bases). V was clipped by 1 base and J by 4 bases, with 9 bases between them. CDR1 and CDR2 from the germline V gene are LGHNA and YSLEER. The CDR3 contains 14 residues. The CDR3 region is CASSQGLVADTQYF. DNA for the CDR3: TGCGCCAGCAGCCAAGGACTAGTGGCAGATACGCAGTATTTT.

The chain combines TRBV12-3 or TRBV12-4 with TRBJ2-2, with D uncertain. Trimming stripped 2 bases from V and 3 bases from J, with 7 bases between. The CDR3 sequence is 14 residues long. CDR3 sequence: CASSLNIHTGELFF. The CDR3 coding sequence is TGTGCCAGCAGTTTAAACATCCACACCGGGGAGCTGTTTTTT.

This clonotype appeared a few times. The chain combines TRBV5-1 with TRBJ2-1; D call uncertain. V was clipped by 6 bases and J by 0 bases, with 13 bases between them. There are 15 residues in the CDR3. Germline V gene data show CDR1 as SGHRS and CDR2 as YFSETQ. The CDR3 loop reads CASTPEKSSYNEQFF. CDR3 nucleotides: TGCGCCAGCACCCCAGAGAAGAGCTCCTACAATGAGCAGTTCTTC.

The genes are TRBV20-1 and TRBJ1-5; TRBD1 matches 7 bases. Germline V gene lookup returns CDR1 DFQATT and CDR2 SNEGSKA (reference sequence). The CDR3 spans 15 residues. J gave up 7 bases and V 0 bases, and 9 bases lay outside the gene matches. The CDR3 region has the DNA TGCAGTGCTAGAGATGGAACAGGGGTAAAGCAGCCCCAGCATTTT. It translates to CSARDGTGVKQPQHF.

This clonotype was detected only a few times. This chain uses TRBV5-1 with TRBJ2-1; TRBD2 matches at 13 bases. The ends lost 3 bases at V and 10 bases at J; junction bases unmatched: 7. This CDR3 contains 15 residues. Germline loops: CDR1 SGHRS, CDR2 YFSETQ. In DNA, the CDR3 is TGCGCCAGCAGCTCCTGGACTAGCGGGGGCGGGGAGCAGTTCTTC. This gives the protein CASSSWTSGGGEQFF.

The CDR3 spells CASSQEQGPNQPQHF. The CDR3 nucleotides are TGTGCCAGCAGCCAGGAACAGGGGCCGAATCAGCCCCAGCATTTT. V and J are TRBV4-2 and TRBJ1-5; 7 bases agree with TRBD1. V lost 3 bases, J lost 4 bases, and 6 bases stayed unmatched. This CDR3 has 15 amino acids. Germline V gene data show CDR1 as LGHNA and CDR2 as YNFKEQ.

The CDR3 sequence: CASSHNLGNTLSGANVLTF. The CDR3 DNA sequence: TGTGCCAGCAGCCATAACCTTGGGAACACGCTATCTGGGGCCAACGTCCTGACTTTC. The V call is TRBV9, the J call TRBJ2-6; D unresolved. Germline V gene data show CDR1 as SGDLS and CDR2 as YYNGEE. V shed 4 bases and J shed 1 base, with 21 bases lying between them. There are 19 residues in the CDR3.

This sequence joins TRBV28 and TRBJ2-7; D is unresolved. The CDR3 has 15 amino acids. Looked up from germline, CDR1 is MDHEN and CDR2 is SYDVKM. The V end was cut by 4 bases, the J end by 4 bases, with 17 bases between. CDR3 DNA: TGTGCCAGCAGTTCCCCTGCGGACCTTGGGTACGAGCAGTACTTC. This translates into CASSSPADLGYEQYF.

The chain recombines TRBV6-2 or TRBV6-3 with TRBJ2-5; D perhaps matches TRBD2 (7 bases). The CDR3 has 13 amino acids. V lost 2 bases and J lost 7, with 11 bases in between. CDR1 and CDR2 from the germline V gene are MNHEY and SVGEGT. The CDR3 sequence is CASSYRGGLTQYF. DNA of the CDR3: TGTGCCAGCAGTTACAGGGGGGGTCTGACCCAGTACTTC.